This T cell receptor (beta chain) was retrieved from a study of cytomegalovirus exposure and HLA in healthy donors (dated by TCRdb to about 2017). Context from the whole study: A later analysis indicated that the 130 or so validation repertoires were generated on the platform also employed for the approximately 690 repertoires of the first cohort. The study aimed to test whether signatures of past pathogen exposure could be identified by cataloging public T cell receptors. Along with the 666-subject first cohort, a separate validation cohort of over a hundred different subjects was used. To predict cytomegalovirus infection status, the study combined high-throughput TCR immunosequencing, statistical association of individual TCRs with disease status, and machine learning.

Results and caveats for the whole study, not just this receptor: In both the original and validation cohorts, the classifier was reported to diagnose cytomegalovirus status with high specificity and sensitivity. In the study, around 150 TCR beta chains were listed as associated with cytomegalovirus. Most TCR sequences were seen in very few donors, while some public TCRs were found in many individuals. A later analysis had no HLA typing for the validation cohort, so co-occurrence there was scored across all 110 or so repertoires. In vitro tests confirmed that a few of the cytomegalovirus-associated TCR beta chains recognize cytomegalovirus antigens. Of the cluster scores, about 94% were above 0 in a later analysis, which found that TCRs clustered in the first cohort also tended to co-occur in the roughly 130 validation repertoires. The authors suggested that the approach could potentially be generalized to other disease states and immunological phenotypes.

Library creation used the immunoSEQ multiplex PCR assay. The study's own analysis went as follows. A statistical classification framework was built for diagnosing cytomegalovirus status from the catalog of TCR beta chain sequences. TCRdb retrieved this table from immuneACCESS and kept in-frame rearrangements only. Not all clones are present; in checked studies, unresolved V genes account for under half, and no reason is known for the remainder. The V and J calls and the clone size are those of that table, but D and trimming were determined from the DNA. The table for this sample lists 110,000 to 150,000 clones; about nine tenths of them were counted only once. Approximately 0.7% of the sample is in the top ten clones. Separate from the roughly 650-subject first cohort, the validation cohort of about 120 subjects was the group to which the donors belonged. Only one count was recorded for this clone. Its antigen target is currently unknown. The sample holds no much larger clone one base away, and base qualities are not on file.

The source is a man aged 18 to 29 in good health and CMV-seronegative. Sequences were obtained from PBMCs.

The DNA reads as follows: TGCGCCAGCAGCCACCCGGGACAGGTCATACCCCTCCACTTT. This codes for CASSHPGQVIPLHF. The V and J segments used are TRBV4-1 and TRBJ1-6, with 8 junctional bases fitting TRBD1. Including the terminal cysteine and phenylalanine, the CDR3 comprises 14 residues. Only the CDR3 DNA is retained, 42 bases long and in frame from the first base. CDR1 and CDR2 are read off the germline V gene as MGHRA and YSYEKL. The germline V and J ends show losses of 3 bases and 12 bases respectively, and no gene match explains 7 bases of the junction.